The sequence of this TCR beta chain was determined in a study of cytomegalovirus exposure and HLA in healthy donors. General study points: TCR beta V- and J-gene trimming was later associated with a missense DCLRE1C variant. A later look showed TCR association rates differing by HLA locus, highest for DRB1 and lowest for HLA-C.

This clone was detected only once. Its target is unknown. The junction departs from the called germline gene at one end, perhaps through a read error. The same CDR3 can be traced to other DNA sequences in this sample. The germline CDR1 and CDR2 sequences are SGHTA and FQGNSA. The CDR3 runs to 13 residues. Donors had nominal health at sampling but likely had unrecorded immune exposures. In the PCR, 60 Vbeta and 13 Jbeta primers were used. Method: immunoSEQ multiplex PCR; TCRdb's copy keeps in-frame clones and lacks some. Of about 120,000 clones listed, 60% to 85% are singletons. The J gene is TRBJ1-6, the V gene TRBV7-2; D unclear. The sample taken for sequencing was PBMCs. The sequence was collected from a woman aged 40 to 50 in good health and CMV-seropositive. CDR3 sequence: CASSLSKNSPLHF. In DNA form, the CDR3 reads TGTGCCAGCAGCTTATCTAAGAATTCCCCCCTCCACTTT.